This T cell receptor beta chain appears in the sequencing data of a study of naive and memory T cell subsets. The study's findings and limits: In CD4 and CD8 cells, diversity dropped from naive through EMRA. Naive repertoires, especially CD8, held a few larger clonotypes, possibly memory cells re-expressing CD45RA. Between naive and memory subsets, TCR abundance power law exponents differed.

The beta constant-region primer was an equimolar mix of two oligonucleotides covering TRBC1 and TRBC2. Four rounds of PCR amplified the ligated cDNA using nested alpha and beta constant-region primers plus SP2. A 12-nucleotide UMI and the SP2 primer were added to the cDNA 3' end by oligonucleotide ligation. TCRdb analysed the UMI-ligation and nested PCR reads with MiXCR anew, one entry per CDR3 protein. The sample includes approximately 150,000 distinct CDR3 sequences, approximately 22% of them seen just once. On this clonotype itself: What it binds is not known.

The ends lost 2 bases at V and 5 bases at J; junction bases unmatched: 6. Germline CDR1 GTSNPN, CDR2 SVGIG (reference sequence). This CDR3 region has 14 residues. Sample: naive CD4+ T cells from blood. The chain recombines TRBV30 with TRBJ2-1; 7 bases align to TRBD1. This clonotype originated in a human donor in good health. Here the CDR3 DNA reads TGTGCCTGGAGTCCATGGACAGGACACAATGAGCAGTTCTTC. This translates into CAWSPWTGHNEQFF.